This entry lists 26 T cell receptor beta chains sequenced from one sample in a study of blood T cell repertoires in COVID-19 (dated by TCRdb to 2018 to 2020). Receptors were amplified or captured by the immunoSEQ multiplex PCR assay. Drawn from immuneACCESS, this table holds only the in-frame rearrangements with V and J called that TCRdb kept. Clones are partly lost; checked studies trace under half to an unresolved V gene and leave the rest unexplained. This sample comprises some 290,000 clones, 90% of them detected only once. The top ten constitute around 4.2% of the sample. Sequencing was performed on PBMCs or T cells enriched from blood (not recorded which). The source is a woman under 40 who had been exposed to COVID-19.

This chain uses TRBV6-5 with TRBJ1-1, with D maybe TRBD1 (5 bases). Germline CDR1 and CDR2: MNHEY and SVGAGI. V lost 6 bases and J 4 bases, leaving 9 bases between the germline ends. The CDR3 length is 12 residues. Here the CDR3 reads CASRRGPTEAFF. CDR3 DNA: TGTGCCAGCAGAAGGGGTCCCACTGAAGCTTTCTTT.

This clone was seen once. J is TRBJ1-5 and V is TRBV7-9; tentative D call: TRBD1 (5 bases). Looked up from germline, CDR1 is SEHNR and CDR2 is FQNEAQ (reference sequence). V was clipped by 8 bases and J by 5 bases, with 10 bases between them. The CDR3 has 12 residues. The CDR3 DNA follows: TGTGCCAGCGGTGGAGGGGATCAGCCCCAGCATTTT. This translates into CASGGGDQPQHF.

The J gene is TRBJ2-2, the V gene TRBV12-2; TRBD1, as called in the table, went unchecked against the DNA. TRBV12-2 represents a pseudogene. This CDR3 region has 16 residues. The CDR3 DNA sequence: TGTGCAAGTCGCCCCAACGGCGCAGGGGGCACCGGGGAGCTGTTTTTT. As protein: CASRPNGAGGTGELFF.

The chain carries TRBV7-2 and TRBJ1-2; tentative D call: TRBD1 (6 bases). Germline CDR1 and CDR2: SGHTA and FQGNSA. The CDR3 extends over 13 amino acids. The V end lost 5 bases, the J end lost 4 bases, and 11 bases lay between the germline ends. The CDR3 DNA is TGTGCCAGCAGCCCAGCGGACAGCTATGGCTACACCTTC. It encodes CASSPADSYGYTF.

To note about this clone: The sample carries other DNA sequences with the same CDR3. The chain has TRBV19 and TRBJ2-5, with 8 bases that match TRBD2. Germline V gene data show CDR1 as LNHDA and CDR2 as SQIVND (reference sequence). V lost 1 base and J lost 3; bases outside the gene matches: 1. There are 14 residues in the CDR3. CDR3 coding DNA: TGTGCCAGTAGTATAGGTAGCGGGGAAGAGACCCAGTACTTC. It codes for CASSIGSGEETQYF. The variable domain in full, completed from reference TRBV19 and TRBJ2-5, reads DGGITQSPKYLFRKEGQNVTLSCEQNLNHDAMYWYRQDPGQGLRLIYYSQIVNDFQKGDIAEGYSVSREKKESFPLTVTSAQKNPTAFYLCASSIGSGEETQYFGPGTRLLVL.

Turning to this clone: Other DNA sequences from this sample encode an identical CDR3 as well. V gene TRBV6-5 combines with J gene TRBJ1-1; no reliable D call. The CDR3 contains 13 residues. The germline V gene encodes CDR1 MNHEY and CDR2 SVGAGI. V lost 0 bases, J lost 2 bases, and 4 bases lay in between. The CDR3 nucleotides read TGTGCCAGCAGTTACTCCAGTAACACTGAAGCTTTCTTT. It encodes CASSYSSNTEAFF.

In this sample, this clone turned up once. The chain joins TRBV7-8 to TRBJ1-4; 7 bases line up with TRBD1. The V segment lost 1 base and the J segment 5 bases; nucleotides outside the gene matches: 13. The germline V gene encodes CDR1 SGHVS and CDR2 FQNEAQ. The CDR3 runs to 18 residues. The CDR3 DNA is TGTGCCAGCAGCTTAGTGGGGATCACCCGCAGGGGGAATGAAAAACTGTTTTTT. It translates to CASSLVGITRRGNEKLFF.

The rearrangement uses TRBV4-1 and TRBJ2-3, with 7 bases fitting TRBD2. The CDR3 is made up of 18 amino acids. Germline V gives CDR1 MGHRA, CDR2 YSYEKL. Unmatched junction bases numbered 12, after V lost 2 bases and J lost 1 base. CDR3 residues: CASSQPTRLASGTDTQYF. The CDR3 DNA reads TGCGCCAGCAGCCAACCCACCCGACTAGCAAGCGGCACAGATACGCAGTATTTT.

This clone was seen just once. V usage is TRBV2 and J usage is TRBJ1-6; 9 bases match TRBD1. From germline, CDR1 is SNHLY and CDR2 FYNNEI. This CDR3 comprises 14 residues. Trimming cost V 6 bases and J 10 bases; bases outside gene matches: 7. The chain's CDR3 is CASRVRQGESPLHF. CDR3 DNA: TGTGCCAGCAGGGTAAGACAGGGGGAGTCACCCCTCCACTTT.

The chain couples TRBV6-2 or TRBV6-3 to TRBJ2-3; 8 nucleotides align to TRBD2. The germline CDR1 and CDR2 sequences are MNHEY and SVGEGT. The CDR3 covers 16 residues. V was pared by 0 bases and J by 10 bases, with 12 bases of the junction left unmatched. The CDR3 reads CASSYSGTRGLNAQYF. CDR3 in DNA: TGTGCCAGCAGTTACTCGGGGACTAGGGGACTTAACGCGCAGTATTTT.

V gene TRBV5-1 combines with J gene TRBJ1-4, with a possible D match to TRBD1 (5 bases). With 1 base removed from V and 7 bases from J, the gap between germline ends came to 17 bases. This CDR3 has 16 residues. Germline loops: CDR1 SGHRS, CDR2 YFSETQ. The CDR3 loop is CASSLSVQGGGEKLFF. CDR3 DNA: TGCGCCAGCAGCTTGTCGGTCCAGGGAGGCGGTGAAAAACTGTTTTTT.

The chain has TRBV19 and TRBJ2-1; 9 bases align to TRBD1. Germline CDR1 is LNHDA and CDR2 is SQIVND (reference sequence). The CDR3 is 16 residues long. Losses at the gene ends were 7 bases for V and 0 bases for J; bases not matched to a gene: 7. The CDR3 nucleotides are TGTGCCAGTACTCCAACAGGGGGCGCCTCCTACAATGAGCAGTTCTTC. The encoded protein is CASTPTGGASYNEQFF.

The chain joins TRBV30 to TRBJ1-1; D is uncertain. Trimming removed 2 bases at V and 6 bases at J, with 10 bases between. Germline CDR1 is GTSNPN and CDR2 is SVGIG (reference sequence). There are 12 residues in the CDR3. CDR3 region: CAWSFLIPEAFF. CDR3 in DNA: TGTGCCTGGAGTTTTCTTATCCCTGAAGCTTTCTTT.

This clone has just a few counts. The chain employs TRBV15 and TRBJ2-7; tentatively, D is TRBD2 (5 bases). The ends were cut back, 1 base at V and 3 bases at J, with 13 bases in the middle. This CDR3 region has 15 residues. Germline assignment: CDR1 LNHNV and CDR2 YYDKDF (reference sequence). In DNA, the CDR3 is TGTGCCACCAGCAGAGTACCCCACGCGGGCTACGAGCAGTACTTC. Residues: CATSRVPHAGYEQYF.

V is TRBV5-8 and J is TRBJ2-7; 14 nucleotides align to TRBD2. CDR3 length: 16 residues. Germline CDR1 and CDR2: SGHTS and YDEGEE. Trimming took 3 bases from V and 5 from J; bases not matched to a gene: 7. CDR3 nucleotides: TGTGCCAGCAGCTCGGGACTAGCGGGGGTCCGGGACGAGCAGTACTTC. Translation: CASSSGLAGVRDEQYF.

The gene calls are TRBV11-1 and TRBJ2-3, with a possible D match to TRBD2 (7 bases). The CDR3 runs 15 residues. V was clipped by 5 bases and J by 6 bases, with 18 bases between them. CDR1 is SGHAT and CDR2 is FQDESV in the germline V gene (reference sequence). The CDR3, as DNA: TGTGCCAGCAGCCCTGGAGGGGGGGGGCGTGATACGCAGTATTTT. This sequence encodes CASSPGGGGRDTQYF.

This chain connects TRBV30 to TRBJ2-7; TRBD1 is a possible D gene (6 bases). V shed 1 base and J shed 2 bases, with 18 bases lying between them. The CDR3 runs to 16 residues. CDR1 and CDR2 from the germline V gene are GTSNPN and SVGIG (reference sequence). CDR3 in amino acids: CAWSGLGRGRTYEQYF. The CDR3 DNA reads TGTGCCTGGAGTGGATTAGGCAGGGGAAGGACCTACGAGCAGTACTTC.

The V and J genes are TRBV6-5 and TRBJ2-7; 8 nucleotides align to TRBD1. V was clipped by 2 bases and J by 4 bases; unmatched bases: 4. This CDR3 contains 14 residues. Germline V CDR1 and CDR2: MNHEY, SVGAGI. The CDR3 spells CASSYRTGTYEQYF. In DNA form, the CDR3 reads TGTGCCAGCAGTTACCGGACAGGGACGTACGAGCAGTACTTC.

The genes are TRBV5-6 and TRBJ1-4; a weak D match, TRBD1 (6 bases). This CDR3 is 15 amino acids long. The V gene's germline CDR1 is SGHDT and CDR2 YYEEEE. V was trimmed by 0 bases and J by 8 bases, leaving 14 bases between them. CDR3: CASSLGHRVGEKLFF. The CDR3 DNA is TGTGCCAGCAGCTTGGGCCACAGGGTCGGGGAAAAACTGTTTTTT.

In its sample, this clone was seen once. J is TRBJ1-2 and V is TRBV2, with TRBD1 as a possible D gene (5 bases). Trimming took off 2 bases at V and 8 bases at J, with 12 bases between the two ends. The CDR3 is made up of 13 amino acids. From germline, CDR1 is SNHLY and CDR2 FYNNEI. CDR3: CASSEFRGDGYTF. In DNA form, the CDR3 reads TGTGCCAGCAGTGAATTTCGGGGGGACGGCTACACCTTC.

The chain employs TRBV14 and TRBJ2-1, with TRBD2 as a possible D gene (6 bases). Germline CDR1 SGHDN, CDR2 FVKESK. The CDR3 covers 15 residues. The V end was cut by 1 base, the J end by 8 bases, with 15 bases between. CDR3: CASSQGMTRRYEQFF. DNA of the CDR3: TGTGCCAGCAGCCAAGGGATGACTAGGCGTTATGAGCAGTTCTTC.

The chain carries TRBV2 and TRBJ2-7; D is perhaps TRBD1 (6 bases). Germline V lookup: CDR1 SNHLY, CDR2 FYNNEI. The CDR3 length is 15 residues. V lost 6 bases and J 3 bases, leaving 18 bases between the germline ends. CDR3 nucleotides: TGTGCCAGCAGCGAAAACAGGGAACCCCACTACGAGCAGTACTTC. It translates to CASSENREPHYEQYF.

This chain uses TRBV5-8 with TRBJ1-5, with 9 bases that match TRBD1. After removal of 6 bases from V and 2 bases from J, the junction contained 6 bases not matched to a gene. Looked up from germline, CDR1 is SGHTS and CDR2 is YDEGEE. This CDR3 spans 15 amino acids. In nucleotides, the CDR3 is TGTGCCAGCAACGATTGGACAGGGGGCAATCAGCCCCAGCATTTT. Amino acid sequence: CASNDWTGGNQPQHF.

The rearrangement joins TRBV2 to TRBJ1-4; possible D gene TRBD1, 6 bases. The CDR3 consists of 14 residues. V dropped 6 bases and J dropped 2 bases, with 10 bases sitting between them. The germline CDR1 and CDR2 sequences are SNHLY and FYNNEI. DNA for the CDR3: TGTGCCAGCAGCACTCAGGGGACTAATGAAAAACTGTTTTTT. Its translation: CASSTQGTNEKLFF.

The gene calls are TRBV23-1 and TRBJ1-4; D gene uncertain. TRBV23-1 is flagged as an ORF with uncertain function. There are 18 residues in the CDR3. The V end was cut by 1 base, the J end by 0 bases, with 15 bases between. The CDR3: CASSQWRVRRTTNEKLFF. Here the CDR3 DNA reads TGCGCCAGCAGTCAATGGAGGGTCAGGAGAACAACTAATGAAAAACTGTTTTTT.

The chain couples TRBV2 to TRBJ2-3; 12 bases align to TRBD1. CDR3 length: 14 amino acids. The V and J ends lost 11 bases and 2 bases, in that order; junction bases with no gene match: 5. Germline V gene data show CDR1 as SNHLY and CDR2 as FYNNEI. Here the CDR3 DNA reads TGTGCCGGGAGGGACAGGGGGCTCACAGATACGCAGTATTTT. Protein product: CAGRDRGLTDTQYF.